This record looks at one T cell receptor beta chain sequence and its context. The repertoire was sequenced with immunoSEQ multiplex PCR; TCRdb's copy has only in-frame clones and lacks some. The sample yields about 64,000 clones, roughly 88% seen once. The source of the sample is a study of blood T cell repertoires in COVID-19. This CDR3 spans 15 amino acids. Germline CDR1 reads DFQATT; CDR2 reads SNEGSKA (reference sequence). V trimming: 5 bases; J trimming: 5 bases; junction bases outside the gene matches: 8. The source material was peripheral blood. This TCR was sampled from a human donor in a cohort sampled during active COVID-19. This sequence joins TRBV20-1 and TRBJ2-2; 10 bases line up with TRBD1. CDR3 coding DNA: TGCAGTGCTCGTGAAACGGGACAGGGGACCGGGGAGCTGTTTTTT. This translates into CSARETGQGTGELFF.